This is a list of T cell receptor beta chains from one sample in a study of blood T cell dynamics during melanoma immunotherapy. The table came from immunoSEQ multiplex PCR; TCRdb's copy has only in-frame clones and leaves some out. The sample includes about 11,000 clones, 75% to 90% of them seen just once. The material sequenced was blood, taken from a patient treated with checkpoint blockade. The receptors were sampled from a human donor with melanoma. Each CDR3 is given with its conserved first and last residue. The D gene is left open where the match is weak. Rows may omit the clone size; those that give it use once, few, many or a size class.

J: TRBJ1-4
V: TRBV27
size: few
D: NA
length: 15
DNA: TGTGCCAGCAGCTTTGGACAGTCACGGAATGAAAAACTGTTTTTT
CDR3: CASSFGQSRNEKLFF

J: TRBJ2-5
V: TRBV10-3
size: NA
D: TRBD1
length: 15
DNA: TGTGCCATCAGCCGGACAGGGAATATCCAAGAGACCCAGTACTTC
CDR3: CAISRTGNIQETQYF

J: TRBJ1-2
V: TRBV28
size: NA
D: NA
length: 12
DNA: TGTGCCGGCCAGGCGGGGAACTATGGCTACACCTTC
CDR3: CAGQAGNYGYTF

J: TRBJ2-7
V: TRBV6-5
size: NA
D: NA
length: 12
DNA: TGTGCCAGCAGCCCAGGTCCCTACGAGCAGTGCTTC
CDR3: CASSPGPYEQCF

J: TRBJ2-7
V: TRBV10-3
size: NA
D: TRBD1
length: 14
DNA: TGTGCCATCAGTGAGCGGGACAGGGAGAGCGAGCAGTACTTC
CDR3: CAISERDRESEQYF

J: TRBJ1-3
V: TRBV4-3
size: NA
D: TRBD1
length: 15
DNA: TGCGCCAGTAGCCGAGGGACAGACTCTGGAAACACCATATATTTT
CDR3: CASSRGTDSGNTIYF

J: TRBJ1-2
V: TRBV6-1
size: NA
D: TRBD1
length: 13
DNA: TGTGCCAGCAGTGAAGTAGGGGGCCGGGGCTACACCTTC
CDR3: CASSEVGGRGYTF

J: TRBJ1-1
V: TRBV29-1
size: few
D: NA
length: 13
DNA: TGCAGCGCTACCGGAGGGCTGAACACTGAAGCTTTCTTT
CDR3: CSATGGLNTEAFF

J: TRBJ1-6
V: TRBV6-5
size: once
D: NA
length: 13
DNA: TGTGCCAGCCGGCGGTACTATAATTCACCCCTCCACTTT
CDR3: CASRRYYNSPLHF

J: TRBJ1-6
V: TRBV7-6
size: NA
D: NA
length: 15
DNA: TGTGCCAGCAGCTTAGTCGGGGGTTTTGATTCACCCCTCCACTTT
CDR3: CASSLVGGFDSPLHF

J: TRBJ1-1
V: TRBV2
size: NA
D: TRBD1
length: 15
DNA: TGTGCCAGCAGTCATACAGGGGTTGGGAACACTGAAGCTTTCTTT
CDR3: CASSHTGVGNTEAFF

J: TRBJ2-7
V: TRBV5-6
size: NA
D: TRBD1
length: 15
DNA: TGTGCCAGCAGCTTAGGGGACAGGCTCTCCTACGAGCAGTACTTC
CDR3: CASSLGDRLSYEQYF

J: TRBJ1-4
V: TRBV9
size: few
D: NA
length: 14
DNA: TGTGCCAGCAGCGCCTCAGGGACTAATGAAAAACTGTTTTTT
CDR3: CASSASGTNEKLFF

J: TRBJ1-1
V: TRBV7-8
size: NA
D: NA
length: 16
DNA: TGTGCCAGCAGCTTAGCCCTGAGAGGGTTGAACACTGAAGCTTTCTTT
CDR3: CASSLALRGLNTEAFF

J: TRBJ1-1
V: TRBV5-6
size: NA
D: NA
length: 15
DNA: TGTGCCAGCAGCTTGGACAAGGGCGGGAACACTGAAGCTTTCTTT
CDR3: CASSLDKGGNTEAFF

J: TRBJ2-2
V: TRBV19
size: NA
D: NA
length: 16
DNA: TGTGCCAGTAGTATTCACGGGGCGCGGGGCACCGGGGAGCTGTTTTTT
CDR3: CASSIHGARGTGELFF

J: TRBJ1-1
V: TRBV6-6
size: NA
D: NA
length: 13
DNA: TGTGCCAGCAGTATTATGGGGGTCACTGAAGCTTTCTTT
CDR3: CASSIMGVTEAFF

J: TRBJ2-2
V: TRBV2
size: NA
D: NA
length: 13
DNA: TGTGCCAGCAGTGAAAGGGGAACCGGGGAGCTGTTTTTT
CDR3: CASSERGTGELFF

J: TRBJ1-1
V: TRBV4-1
size: NA
D: NA
length: 16
DNA: TGCGCCAGCAGCTCACCGGGGTTTAAAAGGGCCCCTGAAGCTTTCTTT
CDR3: CASSSPGFKRAPEAFF

J: TRBJ2-3
V: TRBV19
size: NA
D: NA
length: 14
DNA: TGTGCCAGTAGTTGGCAGGGAGGAACAGATACGCAGTATTTT
CDR3: CASSWQGGTDTQYF

J: TRBJ2-3
V: TRBV2
size: NA
D: NA
length: 14
DNA: TGTGCCAGCAGTGAAAACAGGGCAACAGATACGCAGTATTTT
CDR3: CASSENRATDTQYF

J: TRBJ2-1
V: TRBV4-2
size: NA
D: TRBD2
length: 18
DNA: TGTGCCAGCAGCCAAGAGGGGGGGACTAGCGGGAGAGAGTCAGTGCAGTTCTTC
CDR3: CASSQEGGTSGRESVQFF

J: TRBJ1-1
V: TRBV6-5
size: NA
D: NA
length: 13
DNA: TGTGCCAGCAGTGACGGGGATCTAGGTGAAGCTTTCTTT
CDR3: CASSDGDLGEAFF

J: TRBJ2-1
V: TRBV7-6
size: NA
D: NA
length: 14
DNA: TGTGCCAGCAGCTTCCCTCAGGGGTCGGGTGAGCAGTTCTTC
CDR3: CASSFPQGSGEQFF

J: TRBJ1-5
V: TRBV6-5
size: NA
D: NA
length: 12
DNA: TGTGCCAGCAGCAACCGGGCCCAGCCCCAGCATTTT
CDR3: CASSNRAQPQHF

J: TRBJ2-3
V: TRBV5-6
size: NA
D: TRBD1
length: 14
DNA: TGTGCCAGCAGCTTCGGGACAGGGACAGATACGCAGTATTTT
CDR3: CASSFGTGTDTQYF

J: TRBJ1-5
V: TRBV7-3
size: NA
D: TRBD1
length: 15
DNA: TGTGCCAGCAGCTCAAGGGACAGGACTAATCAGCCCCAGCATTTT
CDR3: CASSSRDRTNQPQHF

J: TRBJ2-2
V: TRBV7-8
size: NA
D: NA
length: 16
DNA: TGTGCCAGCAGCTTCTGGTCTCCGGGGAACACCGGGGAGCTGTTTTTT
CDR3: CASSFWSPGNTGELFF

J: TRBJ2-1
V: TRBV9
size: NA
D: TRBD2
length: 14
DNA: TGTGCCAGCAGCGTTGCGGGGGGGCCGAATGAGCAGTTCTTC
CDR3: CASSVAGGPNEQFF

J: TRBJ1-2
V: TRBV6-6
size: few
D: NA
length: 14
DNA: TGTGCCAGCAGTGAGACCAGGGAGAGCTATGGCTACACCTTC
CDR3: CASSETRESYGYTF

J: TRBJ2-3
V: TRBV7-2
size: NA
D: TRBD2
length: 16
DNA: TGTGCCAGCAGCTCAGGACTAGCGGGAGGTTGGAATACGCAGTATTTT
CDR3: CASSSGLAGGWNTQYF

J: TRBJ2-2
V: TRBV19
size: NA
D: TRBD1
length: 17
DNA: TGTGCCAGTAGTATACGCCCGGACAGGGTGGACACCGGGGAGCTGTTTTTT
CDR3: CASSIRPDRVDTGELFF

J: TRBJ1-2
V: TRBV2
size: once
D: TRBD1
length: 14
DNA: TGTGCCAGCAGTCCCCAGGGGGTCGGCTATGGCTACACCTTC
CDR3: CASSPQGVGYGYTF

J: TRBJ1-2
V: TRBV2
size: NA
D: NA
length: 12
DNA: TGTGCCAGCAGTGAATCCGGGTTTGGCTACACCTTC
CDR3: CASSESGFGYTF

J: TRBJ1-1
V: TRBV7-6
size: NA
D: TRBD1
length: 15
DNA: TGTGCCAGCAGCTCCCCGACAGGGGTCGTTACTGAAGCTTTCTTT
CDR3: CASSSPTGVVTEAFF

J: TRBJ1-1
V: TRBV5-1
size: NA
D: NA
length: 15
DNA: TGCGCCAGCAGGCCGACCGGGACCGAGAACACTGAAGCTTTCTTT
CDR3: CASRPTGTENTEAFF

J: TRBJ2-1
V: TRBV11-2
size: NA
D: NA
length: 11
DNA: TGTGCCAGCAGCTTAGCGGGATTGGAATTCTTC
CDR3: CASSLAGLEFF

J: TRBJ1-6
V: TRBV2
size: NA
D: TRBD1
length: 16
DNA: TGTGCCTTCCGCCGTCGGACAGGGGGAAATAATTCACCCCTCCACTTT
CDR3: CAFRRRTGGNNSPLHF

J: TRBJ2-4
V: TRBV2
size: NA
D: NA
length: 13
DNA: TGTGCCAGCAGTGGTAATAGCGAGAACATTCAGTACTTC
CDR3: CASSGNSENIQYF

J: TRBJ1-2
V: TRBV28
size: few
D: NA
length: 13
DNA: TGTGCCAGCAGTTCCAATCCTAACTATGGCTACACCTTC
CDR3: CASSSNPNYGYTF

J: TRBJ2-7
V: TRBV5-1
size: NA
D: NA
length: 14
DNA: TGCGCCAGCAGCCTGGGACTGGGCCCCTACGAGCAGTACTTC
CDR3: CASSLGLGPYEQYF